A selection of T cell receptor beta chains follows, all from one sample in a study of control samples from healthy donors and cancer patients. Clones were sequenced by immunoSEQ multiplex PCR, and TCRdb holds only the in-frame ones, with some missing. The data show about 220,000 clones, around 94% seen once. Sequencing was carried out using blood. These receptors were taken from a man aged 45-60 years in good health. Each CDR3 is given with its conserved first and last residue. Fields, in order: V gene, J gene, CDR3 protein.

V gene: TRBV11-3
J gene: TRBJ1-1
CDR3 protein: CASSMGQGDEAFF

V gene: TRBV15
J gene: TRBJ1-5
CDR3 protein: CATSPQGTGGSHSNQPQHF

V gene: TRBV5-4
J gene: TRBJ1-6
CDR3 protein: CASSLGTESSYNSPLHF

V gene: TRBV10-3
J gene: TRBJ1-1
CDR3 protein: CAISLRRRVEDTEAFF

V gene: TRBV20-1
J gene: TRBJ1-2
CDR3 protein: CSASSDRGSYGYTF

V gene: TRBV5-5
J gene: TRBJ1-4
CDR3 protein: CASSTQTVGGEKLFF

V gene: TRBV6-6
J gene: TRBJ1-3
CDR3 protein: CASSPRGGSGNTIYF

V gene: TRBV2
J gene: TRBJ1-3
CDR3 protein: CASSDRGNTIYF

V gene: TRBV5-1
J gene: TRBJ1-3
CDR3 protein: CASSPGLIIGNTIYF

V gene: TRBV3-1/TRBV3-2
J gene: TRBJ2-2
CDR3 protein: CASSPRLAGGELFF

V gene: TRBV5-4
J gene: TRBJ1-3
CDR3 protein: CASSLWKDGNTIYF

V gene: TRBV6-1
J gene: TRBJ1-4
CDR3 protein: CASSGWNRDGGVEKLFF

V gene: TRBV6-5
J gene: TRBJ2-3
CDR3 protein: CASCLTEPTDTQYF

V gene: TRBV3-1/TRBV3-2
J gene: TRBJ1-2
CDR3 protein: CASSHREVQRNGYTF

V gene: TRBV5-6
J gene: TRBJ1-5
CDR3 protein: CASSQGNQPQHF

V gene: TRBV7-2
J gene: TRBJ1-3
CDR3 protein: CASSYQGNTIYF

V gene: TRBV24-1
J gene: TRBJ1-5
CDR3 protein: CATSVAGVDNQPQHF

V gene: TRBV5-4
J gene: TRBJ1-3
CDR3 protein: CASSPTGGTGNTIYF

V gene: TRBV15
J gene: TRBJ1-4
CDR3 protein: CATSRDAGSYEKLFF

V gene: TRBV18
J gene: TRBJ2-7
CDR3 protein: CASSSGANYEQYF

V gene: TRBV27
J gene: TRBJ2-1
CDR3 protein: CASSLNPETAIYNEQFF

V gene: TRBV5-1
J gene: TRBJ1-1
CDR3 protein: CASSFQDDTEAFF

V gene: TRBV27
J gene: TRBJ2-2
CDR3 protein: CASTLPRSGSCFF

V gene: TRBV11-2
J gene: TRBJ2-2
CDR3 protein: CASSLVAGIHTGELFF

V gene: TRBV28
J gene: TRBJ2-1
CDR3 protein: CASTGPPKPFNEQFF

V gene: TRBV6-1
J gene: TRBJ2-3
CDR3 protein: CASSEQLGTALTSTDTQYF

V gene: TRBV5-6
J gene: TRBJ1-2
CDR3 protein: CASSTRGSYKGYTF

V gene: TRBV21-1
J gene: TRBJ1-5
CDR3 protein: CASSATGTGRSQPQHF

V gene: TRBV7-2
J gene: TRBJ2-7
CDR3 protein: CASSLKTTSYEQYF

V gene: TRBV27
J gene: TRBJ1-4
CDR3 protein: CASSLQGTNEKLFF